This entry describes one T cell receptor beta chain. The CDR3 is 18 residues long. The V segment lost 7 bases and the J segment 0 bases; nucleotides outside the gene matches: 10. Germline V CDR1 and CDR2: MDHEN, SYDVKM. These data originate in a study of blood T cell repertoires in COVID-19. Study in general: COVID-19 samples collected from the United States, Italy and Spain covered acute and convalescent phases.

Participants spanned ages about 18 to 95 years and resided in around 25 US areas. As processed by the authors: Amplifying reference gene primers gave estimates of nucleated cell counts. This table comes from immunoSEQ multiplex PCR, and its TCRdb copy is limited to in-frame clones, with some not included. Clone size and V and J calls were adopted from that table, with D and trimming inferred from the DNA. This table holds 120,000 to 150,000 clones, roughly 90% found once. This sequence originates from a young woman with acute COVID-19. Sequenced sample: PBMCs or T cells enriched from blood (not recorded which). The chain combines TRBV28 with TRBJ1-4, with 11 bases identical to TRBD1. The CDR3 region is CASTGDRGKRTTNEKLFF. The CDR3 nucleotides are TGTGCCAGCACCGGGGACAGGGGGAAAAGAACAACTAATGAAAAACTGTTTTTT.